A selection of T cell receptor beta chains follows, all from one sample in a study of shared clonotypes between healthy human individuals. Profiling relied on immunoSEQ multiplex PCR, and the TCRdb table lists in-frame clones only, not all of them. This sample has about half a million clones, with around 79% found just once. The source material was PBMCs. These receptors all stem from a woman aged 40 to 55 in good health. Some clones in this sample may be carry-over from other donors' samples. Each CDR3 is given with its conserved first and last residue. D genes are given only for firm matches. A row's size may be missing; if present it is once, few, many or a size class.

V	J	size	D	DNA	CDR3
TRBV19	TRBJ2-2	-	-	TGTGCCAGTAGTATAATGAGCGGGAACACCGGGGAGCTGTTTTTT	CASSIMSGNTGELFF
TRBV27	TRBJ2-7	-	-	TGTGCCAGCAGTTTTACCGGTGCCTACGAGCAGTACTTC	CASSFTGAYEQYF
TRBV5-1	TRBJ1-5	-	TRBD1	TGCGCCAGCAGCCTTCGACAGGGGGATCAGCCCCAGCATTTT	CASSLRQGDQPQHF
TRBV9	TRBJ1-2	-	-	TGTGCCAGCAGCGTAGTTGCGGGTCCCTATGGCTACACCTTC	CASSVVAGPYGYTF
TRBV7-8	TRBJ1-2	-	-	TGTGCCAGCAGCTTAGCGGTCTCTAACTATGGCTACACCTTC	CASSLAVSNYGYTF
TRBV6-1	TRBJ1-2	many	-	TGTGCCAGCACCCCGACAGACTATGCTAACTATGGCTACACCTTC	CASTPTDYANYGYTF
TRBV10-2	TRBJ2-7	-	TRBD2	TGCGCCAGCAGTGATCCCCGGACTAGCGCGAGCTCCTACGAGCAGTACTTC	CASSDPRTSASSYEQYF
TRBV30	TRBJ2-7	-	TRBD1	TGTGCCTGGAGGGGTCCTCCAGGGGGCCGCGAGCAGTACTTC	CAWRGPPGGREQYF
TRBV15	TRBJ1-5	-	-	TGTGCCACCAGCAGAGACAGGGGAAATCAGCCCCAGCATTTT	CATSRDRGNQPQHF
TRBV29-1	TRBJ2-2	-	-	TGCAGCGTTGGGACGGGAGACGTCACCGGGGAGCTGTTTTTT	CSVGTGDVTGELFF
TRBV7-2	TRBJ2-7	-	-	TGTGCCAGCAGCTCAGTCCCGGGACATTACGAGCAGTACTTC	CASSSVPGHYEQYF
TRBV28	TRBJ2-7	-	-	TGTGCCAGCAGTTCCCCCAGTGAGGGTTGGAGCGAGCAGTACTTC	CASSSPSEGWSEQYF
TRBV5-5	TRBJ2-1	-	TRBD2	TGTGCCAGCAGCTTACTAGCGGGAGGTAGGTACAATGAGCAGTTCTTC	CASSLLAGGRYNEQFF
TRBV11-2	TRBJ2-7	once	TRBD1	TGTGCCAGCAGCCTCGCCGGGACAGGGTTCTACGAGCAGTACTTC	CASSLAGTGFYEQYF
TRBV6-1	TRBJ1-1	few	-	TGTGCCAGCAGGTGGAGGAACACTGAAGCTTTCTTT	CASRWRNTEAFF
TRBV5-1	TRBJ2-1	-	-	TGCGCCAGCAGCCCTACCGAATCCTACAATGAGCAGTTCTTC	CASSPTESYNEQFF
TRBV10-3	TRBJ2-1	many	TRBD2	TGTGCCATCAGGACTAGCGGGATATACAATGAGCAGTTCTTC	CAIRTSGIYNEQFF
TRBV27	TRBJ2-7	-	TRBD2	TGTGCCAGCAGTCGAATTGGGACTAGCGGGGTGGCACTGTACTTC	CASSRIGTSGVALYF
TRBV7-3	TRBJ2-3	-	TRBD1	TGTGCCAGCAGCCTGACAGGGGGCGTAGATACGCAGTATTTT	CASSLTGGVDTQYF
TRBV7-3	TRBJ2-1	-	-	TGTGCCAGCAGCCAGCGAGCGGGTAAGCAGTTCTTC	CASSQRAGKQFF
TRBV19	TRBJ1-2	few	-	TGTGCCAGTAGCCCACTAGGGGACATTGGAGGCTACACCTTC	CASSPLGDIGGYTF
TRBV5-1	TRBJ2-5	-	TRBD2	TGCGCCAGCAACCTAGCGGGGTGGGGAGAGACCCAGTACTTC	CASNLAGWGETQYF
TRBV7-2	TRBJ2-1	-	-	TGTGCCAGCAGCTTATGGGGCCAGGCAAGCGATGAGCAGTTCTTC	CASSLWGQASDEQFF
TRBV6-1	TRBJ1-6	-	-	TGTGCCAGCAGTGAACGGACGGGGGGCGGCTATTCACCCCTCCACTTT	CASSERTGGGYSPLHF
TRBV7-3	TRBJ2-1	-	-	TGTGCCAGCAGCCCGCAATTGGCTGCTGAGCAGTTCTTC	CASSPQLAAEQFF
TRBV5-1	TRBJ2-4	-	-	TGCGCCAGCAGCCCAGACAGCGATCGCATAGGGATTCAGTACTTC	CASSPDSDRIGIQYF
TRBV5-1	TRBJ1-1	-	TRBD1	TGCGCCAGCAGCATGGGACAGATTGGCACTGAAGCTTTCTTT	CASSMGQIGTEAFF
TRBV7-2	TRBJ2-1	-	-	TGTGCCAGCAGCTTATTCGTCTACTCTAAAAACTACAATGAGCAGTTCTTC	CASSLFVYSKNYNEQFF
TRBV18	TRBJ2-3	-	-	TGTGCCAGCTCACCACTAGGCGGGACCACAGATACGCAGTATTTT	CASSPLGGTTDTQYF
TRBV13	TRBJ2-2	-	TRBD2	TGTGCCAGCAGCTTAGTCCATTCGGGAGGTGGCACCGGGGAGCTGTTTTTT	CASSLVHSGGGTGELFF
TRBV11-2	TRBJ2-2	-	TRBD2	TGTGCCAGCAGCTTAGATAGCGGGAGCAGGGAGCTGTTTTTT	CASSLDSGSRELFF
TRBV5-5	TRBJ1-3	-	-	TGTGCCAGCAGCTGGGGGGCGCGCGGGGCCGCCTCTGGAAACACCATATATTTT	CASSWGARGAASGNTIYF
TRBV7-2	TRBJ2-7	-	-	TGTGCCAGCAGAGAGAGGGTAGGGAGAGGGTCCTACGAGCAGTACTTC	CASRERVGRGSYEQYF
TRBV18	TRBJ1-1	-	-	TGTGCCAGCTCACCCGGGGGGGGACACACTGAAGCTTTCTTT	CASSPGGGHTEAFF
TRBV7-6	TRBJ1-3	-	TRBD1	TGTGCCAGCAGCACGCCAGCCGGGACAGGGGACTCTGGAAACACCATATATTTT	CASSTPAGTGDSGNTIYF
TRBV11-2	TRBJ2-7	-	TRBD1	TGTGCCAGCAGCACCACCGACAGGGTGGATCACGAGCAGTACTTC	CASSTTDRVDHEQYF
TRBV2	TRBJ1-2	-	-	TGTGCCAGCAGTGATGCCCCCGCACGGGAGGGCTACACCTTC	CASSDAPAREGYTF